This T cell receptor beta chain was sequenced for a study of T cell responses to AZD1222 COVID-19 vaccine. General study results and limits: Samples come after the peak T cell response, not at day 14. Clonal diversity may have been underestimated in mostly white British donors. Targets within unmutated variant regions were reportedly found for nearly half of spike-specific TCRs.

Germline values: CDR1 MNHNS, CDR2 SASEGT. V was cut by 2 bases and J by 2 bases, with 6 bases left in between. CDR3 length: 13 amino acids. Clones were read by immunoSEQ multiplex PCR, and TCRdb kept only the in-frame ones, dropping some. This sample carries approximately 130,000 clones, 70% to 90% of them seen once, and the ten largest clones take roughly 5.7%. Turning to this clone: Its antigen is currently unknown.

The receptor's source is an adult who received the AZD1222 COVID-19 vaccine. The chain uses TRBV6-1 and TRBJ1-1; no definite D call. The material sequenced was peripheral blood, taken 28 days after the second AZD1222 dose. The CDR3 sequence: CASSEPGNTEAFF. In nucleotides, the CDR3 is TGTGCCAGCAGTGAACCGGGTAACACTGAAGCTTTCTTT.